One sample yielded the 16 T cell receptor beta chains listed below, sequenced in a study of shared T cell receptors in the human thymus. Measured with immunoSEQ multiplex PCR; TCRdb has only the in-frame clones, and not every one. The repertoire consists of 540,000 or so clones, with around 78% occurring once and the leading ten covering about 0.014%. This sample also belongs to another study, concerning human thymus T cells.

Sequences were obtained from thymocytes. The receptors derive from a boy less than two years old with a congenital heart defect.

V gene TRBV10-2 combines with J gene TRBJ2-3, with TRBD2 matching over 15 bases. Germline V gene sequence: CDR1 WSHSY, CDR2 SAAADI. V shed 8 bases, J shed 4 bases, and the junction held 10 bases outside the gene matches. This CDR3 is built from 17 residues. CDR3 sequence (DNA): TGCGCCAGCCTGTCCGGGACTAGCGGGAGGATGGCAGATACGCAGTATTTT. It translates to CASLSGTSGRMADTQYF.

This chain uses TRBV28 with TRBJ2-5; a weak D match, TRBD2 (5 bases). Germline CDR1 and CDR2: MDHEN and SYDVKM. The CDR3 extends over 14 amino acids. Trimming shortened V by 2 bases and J by 5 bases, and 12 bases separated the two germline ends. The chain's CDR3 is CASSLGRGLETQYF. In nucleotides, the CDR3 is TGTGCCAGCAGTTTAGGTAGAGGGTTGGAGACCCAGTACTTC. Full variable domain (remainder filled in from reference TRBV28 and TRBJ2-5): DVKVTQSSRYLVKRTGEKVFLECVQDMDHENMFWYRQDPGLGLRLIYFSYDVKMKEKGDIPEGYSVSREKKERFSLILESASTNQTSMYLCASSLGRGLETQYFGPGTRLLVL.

The chain uses TRBV30 and TRBJ1-5; possible D gene TRBD1, 5 bases. CDR1 GTSNPN and CDR2 SVGIG come from the germline V gene (reference sequence). V lost 3 bases, J lost 7 bases, and 13 bases lay in between. The CDR3 contains 13 residues. The chain's CDR3 is CAWSGGKVQPQHF. CDR3 nucleotide sequence: TGTGCCTGGAGCGGGGGAAAGGTGCAGCCCCAGCATTTT.

The J gene is TRBJ2-6, the V gene TRBV14; 8 bases are a match to TRBD1. With 1 base clipped from V and 1 base from J, the junction kept 12 bases outside the gene matches. The CDR3 has 20 amino acids. Germline V gene lookup returns CDR1 SGHDN and CDR2 FVKESK. The DNA of the CDR3 is TGTGCCAGCAGCCAAGGACACAGGGGGTGGATGGTATCTGGGGCCAACGTCCTGACTTTC. Translated, it gives CASSQGHRGWMVSGANVLTF.

This clone was found a few times. V usage is TRBV4-2 and J usage is TRBJ1-3; D is unclear. Germline V gene data show CDR1 as LGHNA and CDR2 as YNFKEQ. The CDR3 runs 15 residues. The germline V and J ends were trimmed by 4 bases and 5 bases, with 15 bases remaining between them. CDR3 sequence reads: CASSLYVRERNTIYF. In DNA form, the CDR3 reads TGTGCCAGCAGCCTGTACGTACGGGAGAGAAACACCATATATTTT.

The rearrangement links TRBV30 to TRBJ1-2, with 7 bases fitting TRBD1. Trimming took 5 bases from V and 3 from J; bases not matched to a gene: 9. CDR3 length equals 14 residues. Germline V CDR1 and CDR2: GTSNPN, SVGIG (reference sequence). The CDR3 region is CAWDRQGMYYGYTF. CDR3 nucleotide sequence: TGTGCCTGGGATCGACAGGGCATGTACTATGGCTACACCTTC.

The chain recombines TRBV7-6 with TRBJ2-3, with TRBD2 matching 12 bases. CDR3 length: 16 amino acids. J gave up 3 bases and V 3 bases, and 4 bases lay outside the gene matches. Germline V gives CDR1 SGHVS, CDR2 FNYEAQ. CDR3 in amino acids: CASSFGLAGRTDTQYF. Written as DNA, the CDR3 is TGTGCCAGCAGCTTCGGACTAGCGGGAAGAACAGATACGCAGTATTTT.

V gene TRBV23-1 combines with J gene TRBJ2-1; D is possibly TRBD2 (6 bases). TRBV23-1 is sorted into the ORF group, with uncertain function. The CDR3 covers 15 residues. Trimming shortened V by 5 bases and J by 2 bases, and 13 bases separated the two germline ends. CDR3 loop: CASSGASEAYNEQFF. The CDR3, as DNA: TGCGCCAGCAGTGGGGCTAGCGAGGCCTACAATGAGCAGTTCTTC.

The J gene is TRBJ2-1, the V gene TRBV14; TRBD2 matches at 10 bases. The CDR3 spans 21 residues. The V and J ends lost 1 base and 0 bases, in that order; junction bases with no gene match: 15. Germline assignment: CDR1 SGHDN and CDR2 FVKESK. The CDR3 region has the DNA TGTGCCAGCAGCCAAGCTCCCTGTTTGGGACTAGCGCTAAGCTCCTACAATGAGCAGTTCTTC. Amino acids: CASSQAPCLGLALSSYNEQFF.

This chain connects TRBV28 to TRBJ2-5, with 8 positions matching TRBD2. CDR3 length equals 15 residues. The V segment lost 6 bases and the J segment 6 bases; nucleotides outside the gene matches: 12. CDR1 is MDHEN, CDR2 SYDVKM, per germline. The CDR3 here is CASSYRSGREKTQYF. For the CDR3, the DNA is TGTGCCAGCAGCTACAGGTCCGGGAGGGAAAAGACCCAGTACTTC.

The rearrangement links TRBV5-6 to TRBJ2-7; a weak D match, TRBD2 (5 bases). In germline, CDR1 is SGHDT, CDR2 YYEEEE. This CDR3 contains 15 residues. V dropped 2 bases and J dropped 0 bases, with 12 bases sitting between them. For the CDR3, the DNA is TGTGCCAGCAGCTTTGATAGCGACCCCTCCTACGAGCAGTACTTC. It translates to CASSFDSDPSYEQYF.

The gene calls are TRBV6-5 and TRBJ2-5, with 9 bases that match TRBD1. Germline CDR1 MNHEY, CDR2 SVGAGI. The CDR3 consists of 16 residues. With V trimmed by 2 bases and J by 2 bases, 6 bases remained unmatched. The CDR3 reads CASSYLRTGAQETQYF. Written as DNA, the CDR3 is TGTGCCAGCAGTTACCTCCGGACAGGGGCGCAAGAGACCCAGTACTTC.

The genes are TRBV4-3 and TRBJ2-1; D unresolved. This CDR3 is 15 amino acids long. V was shortened by 1 base and J by 8 bases, with 15 bases between the two germline ends. Germline CDR1 and CDR2: LGHNA and YSLEER. CDR3 DNA: TGCGCCAGCAGCCAAGGACCGTATGGGCCGCATGAGCAGTTCTTC. Amino acid sequence: CASSQGPYGPHEQFF.

The rearrangement uses TRBV7-9 and TRBJ1-2; 7 bases map to TRBD1. The junction had 12 bases not matched to a gene; V was cut back by 7 bases and J by 4 bases. Germline lookup yields CDR1 SEHNR and CDR2 FQNEAQ (reference sequence). CDR3 length equals 15 residues. CDR3 coding DNA: TGTGCCAGCATCCCCCTCAGGCGGGACAGCTATGGCTACACCTTC. This translates into CASIPLRRDSYGYTF. The complete variable domain, with remaining parts taken from reference TRBV7-9 and TRBJ1-2, reads DTGVSQNPRHKITKRGQNVTFRCDPISEHNRLYWYRQTLGQGPEFLTYFQNEAQLEKSRLLSDRFSAERPKGSFSTLEIQRTEQGDSAMYLCASIPLRRDSYGYTFGSGTRLTVV.

The V call is TRBV5-8, the J call TRBJ2-1; D call uncertain. The CDR3 runs to 13 residues. Germline lookup yields CDR1 SGHTS and CDR2 YDEGEE. Trimming cost V 4 bases and J 10 bases, with 15 bases left between them. The CDR3 reads CASSGRLKQEQFF. The CDR3 DNA is TGTGCCAGCAGCGGGCGTTTGAAGCAGGAGCAGTTCTTC.

The gene calls are TRBV25-1 and TRBJ2-7, with 7 bases fitting TRBD1. The V segment lost 6 bases and the J segment 4 bases; nucleotides outside the gene matches: 18. This CDR3 is 17 amino acids long. Looked up from germline, CDR1 is MGHDK and CDR2 is SYGVNS. Here the CDR3 reads CASRGDRKSLPSYEQYF. The CDR3 region has the DNA TGTGCCAGCAGGGGGGACAGAAAATCGCTCCCTTCTTACGAGCAGTACTTC.